One TCR beta chain is described in this entry. Antigen: not known. The entry originates in a study of beta chain features in type 1 diabetes. The investigators reverse transcribed all of the isolated RNA, so they sequenced expressed TCRB transcripts. The protocol was immunoSEQ multiplex PCR, while the TCRdb copy is restricted to in-frame clones and leaves out a portion. The table has roughly 340,000 clones, roughly 12% seen once. Study-level points and caveats: Researchers report that Type 1 diabetes patients had moderately but significantly shorter TCRB CDR3s across all four CD4+ subsets.

V was clipped by 0 bases and J by 1 base, with 10 bases between them. There are 16 residues in the CDR3. The V gene's germline CDR1 is LGHNA and CDR2 YSLEER. The specimen sequenced was naive CD4+ T cells from blood. This sequence joins TRBV4-3 and TRBJ1-5; D call uncertain. The receptor was derived from a woman under 30 with type 1 diabetes. In DNA, the CDR3 is TGCGCCAGCAGCCAAGAAATCGCCGGGAGCAATCAGCCCCAGCATTTT. Translated: CASSQEIAGSNQPQHF.